Following are 15 T cell receptor beta chains from one sample sequenced in a study of blood T cell repertoires in COVID-19. Repertoires were generated with immunoSEQ multiplex PCR, while TCRdb's copy carries only in-frame clones and drops some. The data show a few hundred thousand clones, with roughly 90% seen just once and about 1.8% held by the top ten. Source material: PBMCs or T cells enriched from blood (not recorded which). The receptor set was obtained from a woman in her 30s who had recovered from COVID-19.

V and J are TRBV2 and TRBJ2-5; 7 bases match TRBD2. J lost 3 bases, V lost 4 bases, and 2 bases had no gene match. From germline, CDR1 is SNHLY and CDR2 FYNNEI. The CDR3 is 13 amino acids. In DNA form, the CDR3 reads TGTGCCAGCAGTGCGGGGACTAAAGAGACCCAGTACTTC. Protein sequence: CASSAGTKETQYF.

This clone has more than one count but fewer than ten. The rearrangement links TRBV27 to TRBJ1-4; D not resolved. The CDR3 contains 15 residues. V was cut by 5 bases and J by 5 bases, with 15 bases left in between. Looked up from germline, CDR1 is MNHEY and CDR2 is SMNVEV (reference sequence). For the CDR3, the DNA is TGTGCCAGCAGTGCCGATTGGGCGGGAAATGAAAAACTGTTTTTT. Protein product: CASSADWAGNEKLFF.

V usage is TRBV7-3 and J usage is TRBJ2-1; tentative D call: TRBD1 (6 bases). V lost 5 bases to trimming and J lost 0 bases, with 14 bases between them. Per the germline V gene, CDR1 is SGHTA and CDR2 is FQGTGA. This CDR3 comprises 16 residues. In DNA form, the CDR3 reads TGTGCCAGCAGCCCCAAAACAGGGTTCTCCTACAATGAGCAGTTCTTC. Residues: CASSPKTGFSYNEQFF.

The chain links TRBV28 to TRBJ1-2, with D perhaps matching TRBD1 (5 bases). The germline CDR1 and CDR2 sequences are MDHEN and SYDVKM. V was shortened by 4 bases and J by 13 bases, with 10 bases between the two germline ends. The CDR3 is made up of 10 amino acids. The CDR3 region is CASSSGIGTF. CDR3 sequence (DNA): TGTGCCAGCAGTTCAGGGATCGGCACCTTC.

This rearrangement joins TRBV7-2 to TRBJ2-7; a weak D match, TRBD1 (5 bases). The CDR3 is made up of 15 amino acids. V was trimmed by 1 base and J by 5 bases, leaving 15 bases between them. CDR1 and CDR2 (germline): SGHTA, FQGNSA. The CDR3 region has the DNA TGTGCCAGCAGCTTAGTACCCGGCAGGGTCGACGAGCAGTACTTC. Amino acid sequence: CASSLVPGRVDEQYF.

The V and J genes are TRBV28 and TRBJ2-7; tentatively, D is TRBD1 (5 bases). Trimming took off 7 bases at V and 7 bases at J, with 11 bases between the two ends. The CDR3 contains 11 residues. Germline V gene lookup returns CDR1 MDHEN and CDR2 SYDVKM. The CDR3 nucleotides are TGTGCCAGCAACCAGGGTTGGGAGCAGTACTTC. This sequence encodes CASNQGWEQYF.

Only a few counts were recorded for this clone. This chain uses TRBV25-1 with TRBJ1-2; D is uncertain. This CDR3 contains 12 residues. Germline assignment: CDR1 MGHDK and CDR2 SYGVNS. V lost 3 bases and J lost 4, with 6 bases in between. The CDR3 nucleotides read TGTGCCAGCAGTGATTCAGGCTATGGCTACACCTTC. Translation: CASSDSGYGYTF.

The rearrangement links TRBV15 to TRBJ2-5; 9 nucleotides line up with TRBD2. The junction had 4 bases not matched to a gene; V was cut back by 3 bases and J by 5 bases. Germline CDR1 LNHNV, CDR2 YYDKDF (reference sequence). The length of the CDR3 is 14 residues. CDR3 region: CATSRATSGETQYF. The CDR3 DNA follows: TGTGCCACCAGCAGGGCAACTAGCGGGGAGACCCAGTACTTC.

This clone was recorded only once. The rearrangement uses TRBV4-2 and TRBJ1-2; 7 bases are a match to TRBD1. CDR1 and CDR2 from the germline V gene are LGHNA and YNFKEQ. The J segment lost 1 base and the V segment lost 0 bases, leaving 2 bases of the junction unmatched. CDR3 length equals 15 residues. The CDR3 DNA reads as TGTGCCAGCAGCCAAGATAACAGGGGTAACTATGGCTACACCTTC. It yields the protein CASSQDNRGNYGYTF.

The gene calls are TRBV19 and TRBJ2-7, with D tentatively TRBD2 (5 bases). Germline CDR1 reads LNHDA; CDR2 reads SQIVND (reference sequence). Trimming removed 3 bases at V and 6 bases at J, with 15 bases between. This CDR3 region has 14 residues. The CDR3 DNA is TGTGCCAGTAGTATCCAAATGCAACGGGGCGAGCAGTACTTC. This gives the protein CASSIQMQRGEQYF.

V and J are TRBV4-1 and TRBJ1-2, with TRBD1 matching over 7 bases. Germline values: CDR1 MGHRA, CDR2 YSYEKL. This CDR3 region has 19 residues. V gave up 3 bases and J gave up 3 bases; unmatched junction bases: 19. CDR3 loop: CASSQGGGDRYKLDYGYTF. CDR3 sequence (DNA): TGCGCCAGCAGCCAGGGGGGCGGGGACAGATACAAGCTGGACTATGGCTACACCTTC.

In this sample, this clone turned up once. The chain carries TRBV7-3 and TRBJ2-2, with D tentatively TRBD2 (6 bases). With 5 bases removed from V and 2 bases from J, the gap between germline ends came to 15 bases. This CDR3 is built from 16 residues. The germline CDR1 and CDR2 sequences are SGHTA and FQGTGA. The CDR3 bases are TGTGCCAGCAGCACCCTACCGGGACTCAACACCGGGGAGCTGTTTTTT. This encodes CASSTLPGLNTGELFF.

This chain links TRBV6-5 with TRBJ1-6; 8 bases align to TRBD1. J gave up 7 bases and V 2 bases, and 7 bases lay outside the gene matches. The length of the CDR3 is 16 residues. Germline V lookup: CDR1 MNHEY, CDR2 SVGAGI. The CDR3 bases are TGTGCCAGCAGTTACCCTAGGACAGGGAGGAATTCACCCCTCCACTTT. Its translation: CASSYPRTGRNSPLHF.

The chain has TRBV4-2 and TRBJ1-6; 7 nucleotides line up with TRBD1. This CDR3 has 19 residues. The V gene's germline CDR1 is LGHNA and CDR2 YNFKEQ. The V and J ends lost 2 bases and 0 bases, in that order; junction bases with no gene match: 10. CDR3 sequence reads: CASSQFGTEVSSYNSPLHF. In DNA form, the CDR3 reads TGTGCCAGCAGCCAATTTGGGACAGAAGTTAGCTCCTATAATTCACCCCTCCACTTT.

The chain carries TRBV24-1 and TRBJ2-3; D might be TRBD1 (8 bases). Germline V lookup: CDR1 KGHDR, CDR2 SFDVKD. The CDR3 sequence is 16 residues long. Trimming took off 1 base at V and 4 bases at J, with 14 bases between the two ends. The CDR3 DNA reads TGTGCCACCAGTGATTTTAACAGGGGGGGTTCAGATACGCAGTATTTT. It translates to CATSDFNRGGSDTQYF.